This T cell receptor (beta chain) was identified during a study of shared clonotypes between healthy human individuals. Turning to the study itself: Used for every donor were three CD4 naive, three CD4 memory, two CD8 naive and one CD8 memory plate.

The CDR3 is 14 residues long. Germline V gene sequence: CDR1 SGHAT, CDR2 FQNNGV. Trimming left V 3 bases short and J 3 bases short, with 11 bases between. Replicate PCRs from sorted subsets contained 200 ng DNA, which is around 29,000 T cell genomes. Profiled with immunoSEQ multiplex PCR; TCRdb holds only in-frame clones, not every one. Here the sample spans about 680,000 clones, roughly 78% being singletons. The sequenced sample was memory CD4+ T cells sorted from blood. Sample subset: CD45RA-negative fraction. The receptor was isolated from a woman aged 25 to 39 in good health. J is TRBJ1-1 and V is TRBV11-2; D gene unclear. CDR3 DNA: TGTGCCAGCAGCTTCCGGAGTGGGGACACTGAAGCTTTCTTT. This codes for CASSFRSGDTEAFF.